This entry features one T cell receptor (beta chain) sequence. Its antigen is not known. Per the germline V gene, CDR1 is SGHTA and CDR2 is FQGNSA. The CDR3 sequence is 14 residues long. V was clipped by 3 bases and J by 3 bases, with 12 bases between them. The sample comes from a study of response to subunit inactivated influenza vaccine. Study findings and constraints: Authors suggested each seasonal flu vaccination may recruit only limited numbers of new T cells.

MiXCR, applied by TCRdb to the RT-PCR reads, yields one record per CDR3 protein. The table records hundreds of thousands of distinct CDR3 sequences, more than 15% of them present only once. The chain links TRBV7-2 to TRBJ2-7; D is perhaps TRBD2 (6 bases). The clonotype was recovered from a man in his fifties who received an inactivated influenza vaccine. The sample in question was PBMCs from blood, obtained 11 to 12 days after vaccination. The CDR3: CASSFGGNLYEQYF. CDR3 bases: TGTGCCAGCAGCTTTGGAGGGAACCTCTACGAGCAGTACTTC.